What follows describes a single T cell receptor beta chain. Every sample yielded at least 6.5 million isolated PBMCs. The data were obtained in a study of blood T cells in healthy people across ages. With a J-beta primer mix and a sample-barcoded 5' primer, a second PCR ran roughly 7 to 11 cycles. TCRdb itself ran the 5' RACE reads through MiXCR, one entry per CDR3 protein. The sample yields some 1.8 million distinct CDR3 sequences, about two fifths seen once. This TCR was recovered from a human donor in good health. Material: blood.

The CDR3 region is CASSSERQGFGYTF. CDR3 in DNA: TGTGCCAGCAGCTCGGAGAGACAGGGTTTTGGCTACACCTTC. The chain employs TRBV11-2 and TRBJ1-2; 7 bases are a match to TRBD1. Germline V CDR1 and CDR2: SGHAT, FQNNGV. This CDR3 region has 14 residues. V was clipped by 4 bases and J by 7 bases; unmatched bases: 9.